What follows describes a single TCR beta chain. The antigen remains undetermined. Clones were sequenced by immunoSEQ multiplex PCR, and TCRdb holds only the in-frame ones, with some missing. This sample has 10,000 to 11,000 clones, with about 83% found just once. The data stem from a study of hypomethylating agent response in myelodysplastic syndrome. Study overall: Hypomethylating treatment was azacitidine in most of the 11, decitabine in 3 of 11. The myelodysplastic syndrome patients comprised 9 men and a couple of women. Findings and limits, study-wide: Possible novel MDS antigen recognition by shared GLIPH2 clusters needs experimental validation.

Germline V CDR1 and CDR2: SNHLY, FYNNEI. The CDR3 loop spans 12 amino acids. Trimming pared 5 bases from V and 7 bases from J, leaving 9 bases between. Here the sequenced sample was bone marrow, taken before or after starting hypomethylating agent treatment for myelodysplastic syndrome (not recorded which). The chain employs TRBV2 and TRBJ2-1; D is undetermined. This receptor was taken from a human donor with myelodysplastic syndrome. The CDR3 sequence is CASSLTANEQFF. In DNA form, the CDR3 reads TGTGCCAGCAGTTTGACGGCAAATGAGCAGTTCTTC.